These 7 T cell receptor beta chains were sequenced from one sample in a study of graft-versus-host responses after intestinal transplantation. TCRdb's table, derived via immunoSEQ multiplex PCR, lists solely in-frame clones and lacks some. Counted here are around 45,000 clones, just under 95% occurring once; the ten biggest clones make up roughly 1.5%. The sequenced sample was PBMCs, obtained about 11 months after intestinal transplant. Every receptor here comes from a human patient who received an intestinal transplant, so some T cells may come from the graft donor.

The CDR3 region has the DNA TGTGCCAGCAGCGCCGACAGGGATGGCTACACCTTC. It encodes CASSADRDGYTF. This chain joins TRBV11-2 and TRBJ1-2; 7 nucleotides match TRBD1. CDR1 and CDR2 from the germline V gene are SGHAT and FQNNGV. V lost 5 bases to trimming and J lost 6 bases; unmatched junction nucleotides: 3. This CDR3 spans 12 amino acids.

A single count supports this clone. The chain joins TRBV18 to TRBJ2-5, with a weak D call TRBD1 (5 bases). CDR3 length equals 17 residues. V was cut by 5 bases and J by 1 base, with 20 bases left in between. The V gene's germline CDR1 is KGHSH and CDR2 LQKENI. The DNA for the CDR3 is TGTGCCAGCTCAACGTTGGGGCTTCAGGGTGTCCAAGAGACCCAGTACTTC. The encoded protein is CASSTLGLQGVQETQYF.

The V and J genes are TRBV19 and TRBJ1-2, with D perhaps TRBD1 (5 bases). From germline, CDR1 is LNHDA and CDR2 SQIVND (reference sequence). V was clipped by 3 bases and J by 5 bases, with 13 bases between them. The CDR3 has 14 residues. The CDR3 loop is CASSIGFGGYGYTF. In DNA, the CDR3 is TGTGCCAGTAGTATCGGTTTTGGGGGATATGGCTACACCTTC.

CDR3 protein: CASKVGHSGNTIYF. In DNA form, the CDR3 reads TGTGCCAGCAAGGTCGGACACTCTGGAAACACCATATATTTT. The J gene is TRBJ1-3, the V gene TRBV2; possibly TRBD1 for D (5 bases). The CDR3 length is 14 residues. V was shortened by 7 bases and J by 0 bases, with 10 bases between the two germline ends. The germline V gene has CDR1 SNHLY and CDR2 FYNNEI.

The V call is TRBV15, the J call TRBJ1-6; D uncertain. This CDR3 is built from 16 residues. V was pared by 1 base and J by 4 bases, with 11 bases between. The germline V gene has CDR1 LNHNV and CDR2 YYDKDF (reference sequence). In DNA, the CDR3 is TGTGCCACCAGCAGAGGTGTCCCAGATTATAATTCACCCCTCCACTTT. It is translated as CATSRGVPDYNSPLHF.

This chain joins TRBV6-5 and TRBJ2-5; D is perhaps TRBD1 (6 bases). Germline V lookup: CDR1 MNHEY, CDR2 SVGAGI. With 0 bases removed from V and 7 bases from J, the gap between germline ends came to 9 bases. CDR3 length: 13 residues. The CDR3: CASSYSRGGTQYF. The CDR3 bases are TGTGCCAGCAGTTACTCGAGAGGGGGGACCCAGTACTTC.

The chain employs TRBV7-9 and TRBJ2-1; 9 bases are shared with TRBD2. Trimming at V came to 4 bases and at J to 9 bases, leaving 7 bases not matched to a gene. The CDR3 totals 14 residues. Germline V gives CDR1 SEHNR, CDR2 FQNEAQ (reference sequence). CDR3 DNA: TGTGCCAGCAGCTCGGCGGGAGGGCCTGGTGAGCAGTTCTTC. The encoded protein is CASSSAGGPGEQFF.